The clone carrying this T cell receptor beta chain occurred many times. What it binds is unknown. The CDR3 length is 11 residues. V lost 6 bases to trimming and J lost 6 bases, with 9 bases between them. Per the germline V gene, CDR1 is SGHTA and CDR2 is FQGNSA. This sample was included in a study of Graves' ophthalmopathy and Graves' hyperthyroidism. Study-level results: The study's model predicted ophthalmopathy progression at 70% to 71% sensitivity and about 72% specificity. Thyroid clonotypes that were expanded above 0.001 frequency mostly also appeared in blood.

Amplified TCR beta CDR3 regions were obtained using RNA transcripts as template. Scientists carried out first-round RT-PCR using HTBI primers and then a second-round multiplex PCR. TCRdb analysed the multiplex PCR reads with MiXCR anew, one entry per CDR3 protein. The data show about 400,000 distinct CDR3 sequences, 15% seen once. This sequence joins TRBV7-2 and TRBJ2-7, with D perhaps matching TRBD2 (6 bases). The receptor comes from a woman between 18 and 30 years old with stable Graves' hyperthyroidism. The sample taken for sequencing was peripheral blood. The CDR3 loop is CASSGGIEQYF. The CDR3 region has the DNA TGTGCCAGCAGTGGGGGGATCGAGCAGTACTTC. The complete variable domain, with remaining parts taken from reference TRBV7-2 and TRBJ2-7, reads GAGVSQSPSNKVTEKGKDVELRCDPISGHTALYWYRQSLGQGLEFLIYFQGNSAPDKSGLPSDRFSAERTGGSVSTLTIQRTQQEDSAVYLCASSGGIEQYFGPGTRLTVT.